What follows describes a single T cell receptor (beta chain). No antigen is known for it. Other DNA sequences in the sample encode the same CDR3. The data are from a study of cytomegalovirus exposure and HLA in healthy donors. The study, taken as a whole, reports: Both high specificity and high sensitivity reportedly marked the classifier's diagnosis of cytomegalovirus status. Overall, roughly 160 TCR beta chains were annotated as cytomegalovirus-associated.

With V trimmed by 6 bases and J by 3 bases, 2 bases remained unmatched. This CDR3 spans 12 amino acids. Per the germline V gene, CDR1 is SNHLY and CDR2 is FYNNEI. Clones were read by immunoSEQ multiplex PCR, and TCRdb kept only the in-frame ones, dropping some. This sample has fewer than 150,000 clones, with 88% found just once. The V gene is TRBV2, the J gene TRBJ2-7, with 7 bases aligning to TRBD1. Input material: PBMCs. The clonotype was recovered from a woman aged 18-29 years in good health and CMV-seropositive. The DNA for the CDR3 is TGTGCCAGCAGGGGGACAGTCTACGAGCAGTACTTC. The encoded protein is CASRGTVYEQYF. Using reference TRBV2 and TRBJ2-7 for the parts outside the CDR3, the full variable domain is EPEVTQTPSHQVTQMGQEVILRCVPISNHLYFYWYRQILGQKVEFLVSFYNNEISEKSEIFDDQFSVERPDGSNFTLKIRSTKLEDSAMYFCASRGTVYEQYFGPGTRLTVT.